The 11 T cell receptor beta chains below were found in one sample sequenced in a study of cytomegalovirus exposure and HLA in healthy donors. PCR used 60 Vbeta primers and 13 Jbeta primers. Method: immunoSEQ multiplex PCR; TCRdb's copy keeps in-frame clones and lacks some. The sample has around 140,000 clones, about 80% seen once. Sample: PBMCs. The receptors shown here come from a man in his forties in good health and CMV-seronegative.

The CDR3 loop is CASSLDRGREKLFF. The CDR3 coding sequence is TGTGCCAGCAGCTTAGACAGGGGACGGGAAAAACTGTTTTTT. The chain joins TRBV7-2 to TRBJ1-4; 7 bases are shared with TRBD1. Germline V CDR1 and CDR2: SGHTA, FQGNSA. There are 14 residues in the CDR3. V was pared by 1 base and J by 8 bases, with 4 bases of the junction left unmatched.

This chain uses TRBV15 with TRBJ1-4; D gene ambiguous. The V gene's germline CDR1 is LNHNV and CDR2 YYDKDF (reference sequence). CDR3 length: 13 residues. The ends were cut back, 0 bases at V and 8 bases at J, with 7 bases in the middle. The CDR3 DNA follows: TGTGCCACCAGCAGAGATAGTCCCGAAAAACTGTTTTTT. This gives the protein CATSRDSPEKLFF. The full variable domain, its missing parts supplied by reference TRBV15 and TRBJ1-4, is DAMVIQNPRYQVTQFGKPVTLSCSQTLNHNVMYWYQQKSSQAPKLLFHYYDKDFNNEADTPDNFQSRRPNTSFCFLDIRSPGLGDTAMYLCATSRDSPEKLFFGSGTQLSVL.

The chain combines TRBV27 with TRBJ2-3; D is perhaps TRBD1 (5 bases). The ends were cut back, 4 bases at V and 6 bases at J, with 17 bases in the middle. There are 15 residues in the CDR3. Germline loops: CDR1 MNHEY, CDR2 SMNVEV (reference sequence). The CDR3 here is CASSSTMGRSDTQYF. The CDR3, as DNA: TGTGCCAGCAGTTCAACAATGGGGCGCTCGGATACGCAGTATTTT.

The chain joins TRBV19 to TRBJ1-4; D gene unclear. Trimming shortened V by 7 bases and J by 5 bases, and 26 bases separated the two germline ends. This CDR3 is 18 amino acids long. Germline CDR1 and CDR2: LNHDA and SQIVND (reference sequence). CDR3 sequence reads: CASMDSGSRLLSNEKLFF. The DNA of the CDR3 is TGTGCCAGTATGGATAGCGGCAGCCGACTTCTTTCAAATGAAAAACTGTTTTTT.

In nucleotides, the CDR3 is TGTGCCAGCAGAGGCGTAGGACAGACTCACAATGAGCAGTTCTTC. It encodes CASRGVGQTHNEQFF. The genes are TRBV6-1 and TRBJ2-1; D is possibly TRBD1 (6 bases). This CDR3 is 15 amino acids long. The V gene's germline CDR1 is MNHNS and CDR2 SASEGT. Trimming stripped 6 bases from V and 5 bases from J, with 17 bases between.

J is TRBJ2-2 and V is TRBV11-2, with D perhaps matching TRBD1 (5 bases). V dropped 1 base and J dropped 4 bases, with 13 bases sitting between them. Germline CDR1 SGHAT, CDR2 FQNNGV. This CDR3 contains 16 residues. The CDR3 region is CASSLVRQISTGELFF. DNA of the CDR3: TGTGCCAGCAGCTTAGTCCGACAGATATCCACCGGGGAGCTGTTTTTT.

This sequence joins TRBV5-1 and TRBJ2-1, with TRBD2 matching over 7 bases. Germline V CDR1 and CDR2: SGHRS, YFSETQ. This CDR3 is built from 14 residues. The V segment lost 8 bases and the J segment 0 bases; nucleotides outside the gene matches: 5. CDR3 nucleotide sequence: TGCGCCAGAACTCGGGGGGTCTCCTACAATGAGCAGTTCTTC. Translating it yields CARTRGVSYNEQFF.

V is TRBV6-5 and J is TRBJ2-5; 7 bases are a match to TRBD1. Per the germline V gene, CDR1 is MNHEY and CDR2 is SVGAGI. Trimming cost V 2 bases and J 2 bases; bases outside gene matches: 8. The CDR3 contains 16 residues. The CDR3 here is CASSYPTRDRQETQYF. CDR3 coding DNA: TGTGCCAGCAGTTACCCCACCCGGGACAGACAAGAGACCCAGTACTTC.

The chain has TRBV7-2 and TRBJ2-2; TRBD2 agrees at 7 bases. There are 14 residues in the CDR3. Trimming took 8 bases from V and 1 from J; bases not matched to a gene: 4. From germline, CDR1 is SGHTA and CDR2 FQGNSA. The CDR3 loop is CASGGGVNTGELFF. The CDR3, as DNA: TGTGCCAGCGGCGGGGGAGTGAACACCGGGGAGCTGTTTTTT.

This clone was counted a few times. This sequence joins TRBV7-2 and TRBJ2-3; 9 bases are a match to TRBD1. The CDR3 consists of 15 residues. J lost 4 bases, V lost 5 bases, and 7 bases had no gene match. CDR1 and CDR2 (germline): SGHTA, FQGNSA. CDR3 coding DNA: TGTGCCAGCAGCCCCCGACAGGGGGGGTCAGATACGCAGTATTTT. Translation gives CASSPRQGGSDTQYF.

J is TRBJ1-1 and V is TRBV4-1; no firm D call. Germline V CDR1 and CDR2: MGHRA, YSYEKL. Trimming left V 0 bases short and J 4 bases short, with 12 bases between. The CDR3 totals 15 residues. CDR3 coding DNA: TGCGCCAGCAGCCAAGATAGGACTCAGGCCACTGAAGCTTTCTTT. Translated: CASSQDRTQATEAFF.